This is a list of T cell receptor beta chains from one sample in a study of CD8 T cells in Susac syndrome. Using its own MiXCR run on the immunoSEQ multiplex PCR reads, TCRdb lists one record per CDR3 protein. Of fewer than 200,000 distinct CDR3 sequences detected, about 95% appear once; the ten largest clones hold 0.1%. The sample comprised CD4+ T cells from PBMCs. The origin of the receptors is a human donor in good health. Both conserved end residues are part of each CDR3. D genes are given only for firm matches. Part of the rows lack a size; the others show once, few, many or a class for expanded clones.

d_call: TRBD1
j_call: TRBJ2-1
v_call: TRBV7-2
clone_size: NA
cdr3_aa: CASSLRRDRGYEQFF
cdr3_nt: TGTGCCAGCAGCTTAAGACGGGACAGGGGCTACGAGCAGTTCTTC

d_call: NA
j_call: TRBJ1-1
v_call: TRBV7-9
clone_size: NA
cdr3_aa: CASSFPVLTEAFF
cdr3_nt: TGTGCCAGCAGCTTCCCGGTGTTGACTGAAGCTTTCTTT

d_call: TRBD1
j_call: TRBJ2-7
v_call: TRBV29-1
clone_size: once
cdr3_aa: CSVVTGTLGHEQYF
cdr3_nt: TGCAGCGTCGTGACAGGGACGCTCGGCCACGAGCAGTACTTC

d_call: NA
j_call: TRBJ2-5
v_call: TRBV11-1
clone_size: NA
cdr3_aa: CASSIGARRETQYF
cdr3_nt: TGTGCCAGCAGCATCGGAGCACGACGGGAGACCCAGTACTTC

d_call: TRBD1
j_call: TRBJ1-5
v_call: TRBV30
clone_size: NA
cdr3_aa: CAWSKGADQPQHF
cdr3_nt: TGTGCCTGGAGTAAGGGGGCAGATCAGCCCCAGCATTTT

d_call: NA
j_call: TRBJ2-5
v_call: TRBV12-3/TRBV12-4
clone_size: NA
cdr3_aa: CASSLRSQETQYF
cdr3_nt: TGTGCCAGCAGTTTGCGGAGTCAAGAGACCCAGTACTTC

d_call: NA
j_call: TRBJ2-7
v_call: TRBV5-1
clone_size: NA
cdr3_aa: CASSLGDGDHSYEQYF
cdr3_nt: TGCGCCAGCAGCTTGGGGGATGGGGACCACTCCTACGAGCAGTACTTC

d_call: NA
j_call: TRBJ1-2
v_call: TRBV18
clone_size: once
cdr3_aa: CASSPPGRSYGYTF
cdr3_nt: TGTGCCAGCTCACCACCGGGCAGAAGCTATGGCTACACCTTC

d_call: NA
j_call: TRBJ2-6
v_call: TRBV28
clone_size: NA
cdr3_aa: CASTLTGSGANVLTF
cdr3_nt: TGTGCCAGCACCTTAACAGGGAGTGGGGCCAACGTCCTGACTTTC

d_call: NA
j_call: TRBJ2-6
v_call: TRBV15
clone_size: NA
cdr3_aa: CATSRVRGNGANVLTF
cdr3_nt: TGTGCCACCAGCAGAGTTCGAGGAAATGGGGCCAACGTCCTGACTTTC

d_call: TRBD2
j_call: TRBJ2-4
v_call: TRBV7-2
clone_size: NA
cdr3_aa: CASSSGAVTKNIQYF
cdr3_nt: TGTGCCAGCAGCAGCGGGGCGGTCACCAAAAACATTCAGTACTTC

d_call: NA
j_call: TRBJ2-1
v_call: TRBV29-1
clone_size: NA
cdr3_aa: CSANPGTAYNEQFF
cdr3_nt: TGCAGCGCCAACCCGGGGACGGCATACAATGAGCAGTTCTTC

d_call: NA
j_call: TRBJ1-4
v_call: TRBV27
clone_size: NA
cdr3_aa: CASSSRPPGLANEKLFF
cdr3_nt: TGTGCCAGCAGTTCGCGGCCCCCGGGTCTAGCTAATGAAAAACTGTTTTTT

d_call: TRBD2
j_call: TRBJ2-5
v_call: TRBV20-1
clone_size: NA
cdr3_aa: CSATRLAKQTQYF
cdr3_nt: TGCAGTGCTACGAGACTAGCGAAGCAGACCCAGTACTTC

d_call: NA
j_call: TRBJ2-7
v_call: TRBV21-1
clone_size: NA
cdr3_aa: CASSMRREREQYF
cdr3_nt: TGTGCCAGCAGCATGAGGCGGGAGCGGGAGCAGTACTTC

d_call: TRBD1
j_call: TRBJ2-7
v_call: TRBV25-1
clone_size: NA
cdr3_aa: CASSARGHSYEQYF
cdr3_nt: TGTGCCAGCAGTGCCAGGGGGCACTCCTACGAGCAGTACTTC

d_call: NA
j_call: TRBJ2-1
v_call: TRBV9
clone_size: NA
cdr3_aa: CASSARGGPTYNEQFF
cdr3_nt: TGTGCCAGCAGTGCTAGGGGGGGTCCTACCTACAATGAGCAGTTCTTC

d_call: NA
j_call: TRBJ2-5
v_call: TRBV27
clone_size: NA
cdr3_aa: CASSAFGEETQYF
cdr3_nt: TGTGCCAGCAGTGCGTTCGGAGAGGAGACCCAGTACTTC

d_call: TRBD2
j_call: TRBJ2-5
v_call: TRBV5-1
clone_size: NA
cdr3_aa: CASTPPGLAGAWETQYF
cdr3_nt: TGCGCCAGCACCCCCCCGGGACTAGCGGGAGCGTGGGAGACCCAGTACTTC

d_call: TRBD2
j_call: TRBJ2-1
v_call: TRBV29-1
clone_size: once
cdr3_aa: CSVDLAGVVSEQFF
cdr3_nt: TGCAGCGTGGACCTAGCGGGAGTAGTCAGTGAGCAGTTCTTC

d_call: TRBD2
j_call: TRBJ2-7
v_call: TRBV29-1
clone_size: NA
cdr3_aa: CSVVGLAVNEQYF
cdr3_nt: TGCAGCGTTGTTGGACTAGCGGTGAACGAGCAGTACTTC

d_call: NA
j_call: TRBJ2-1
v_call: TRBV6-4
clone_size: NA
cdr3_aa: CASSEGSYNEQFF
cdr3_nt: TGTGCCAGCAGTGAGGGTTCTTACAATGAGCAGTTCTTC

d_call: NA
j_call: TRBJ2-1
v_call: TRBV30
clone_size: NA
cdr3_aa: CAGTPDESSYNEQFF
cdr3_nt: TGTGCCGGGACTCCGGACGAGAGCTCCTACAATGAGCAGTTCTTC

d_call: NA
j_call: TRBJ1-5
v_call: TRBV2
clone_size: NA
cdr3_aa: CASSADTGQAQHF
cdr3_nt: TGTGCCAGCAGTGCCGATACGGGTCAGGCCCAGCATTTT

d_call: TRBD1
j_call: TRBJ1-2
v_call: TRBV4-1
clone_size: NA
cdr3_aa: CASSQDENRGHGYTF
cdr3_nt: TGCGCCAGCAGCCAAGATGAGAACAGGGGGCACGGCTACACCTTC

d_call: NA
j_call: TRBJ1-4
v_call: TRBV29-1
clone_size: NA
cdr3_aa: CSVGTHHEKLFF
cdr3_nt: TGCAGCGTCGGGACCCACCATGAAAAACTGTTTTTT